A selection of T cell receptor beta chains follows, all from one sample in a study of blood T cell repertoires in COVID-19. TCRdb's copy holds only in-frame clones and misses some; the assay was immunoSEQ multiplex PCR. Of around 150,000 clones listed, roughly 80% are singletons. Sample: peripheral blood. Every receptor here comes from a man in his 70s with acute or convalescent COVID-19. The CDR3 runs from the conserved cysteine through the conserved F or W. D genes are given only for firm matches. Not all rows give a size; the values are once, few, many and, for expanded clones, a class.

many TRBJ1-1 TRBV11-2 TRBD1 TGTGCCAGCAGCCCTAGACAGGGTATTTCTATGGGGGAAGCTTTCTTT CASSPRQGISMGEAFF
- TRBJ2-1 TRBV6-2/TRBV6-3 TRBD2 TGTGCCAGCAGCTTAGCGGGGGATTACAATGAGCAGTTCTTC CASSLAGDYNEQFF
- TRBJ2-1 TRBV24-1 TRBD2 TGTGCCACCAGTGATCAACAGCGGGAGAGGCAGTTCTTC CATSDQQRERQFF
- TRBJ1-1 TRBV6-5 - TGTGCCAGCAGCCCCGAAGGGGTTTTGGCTGAAGCTTTCTTT CASSPEGVLAEAFF
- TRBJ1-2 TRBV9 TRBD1 TGTGCCAGCACCTATGGAGCAGGGGGCGGTATCGACTATGGCTACACCTTC CASTYGAGGGIDYGYTF
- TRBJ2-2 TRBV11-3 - TGTGCCAGCAGCCAATATCGAGTTGGCGGGGAGCTGTTTTTT CASSQYRVGGELFF
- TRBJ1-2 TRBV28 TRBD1 TGTGCCAGCAGAACGACAGGGGTCTATGGCTACACCTTC CASRTTGVYGYTF
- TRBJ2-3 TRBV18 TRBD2 TGTGCCAGCTCACCATCTGGGGGGGTCCCAGATACGCAGTATTTT CASSPSGGVPDTQYF
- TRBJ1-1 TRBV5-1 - TGCGCCAGCAGCCCCAGCGGCCTGGGTTCTGAAGCTTTCTTT CASSPSGLGSEAFF
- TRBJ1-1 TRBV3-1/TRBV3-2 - TGTGCCAGCAGCCGCACAGGTGAAGCTTTCTTT CASSRTGEAFF
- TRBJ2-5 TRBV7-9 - TGTGCCAGCAGGGATGGGGCGGCCCAAGAGACCCAGTACTTC CASRDGAAQETQYF
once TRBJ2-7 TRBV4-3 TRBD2 TGCGCCAGCAGCCAAGTCCCTAGCGGCTCCTACGAGCAGTACTTC CASSQVPSGSYEQYF
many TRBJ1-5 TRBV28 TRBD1 TGTGCCAGCAGCACAGGGGGCCATGGCAATCAGCCCCAGCATTTT CASSTGGHGNQPQHF
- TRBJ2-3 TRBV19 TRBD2 TGTGCCAGTAGTCCCCATGTCGGGGGGGCCACAGATACGCAGTATTTT CASSPHVGGATDTQYF
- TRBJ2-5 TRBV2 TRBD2 TGTGCCAGCAGTGATCCAGCGGGAGGGGCCGGGGAGACCCAGTACTTC CASSDPAGGAGETQYF
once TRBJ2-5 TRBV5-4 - TGTGCCAGCAGCGATCGTATGGCGGGAGAGACCCAGTACTTC CASSDRMAGETQYF
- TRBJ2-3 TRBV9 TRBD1 TGTGCCAGCAGCCCCCCCCGACAGGGGGTAACAGATACGCAGTATTTT CASSPPRQGVTDTQYF
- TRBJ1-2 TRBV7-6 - TGTGCCAGCAGCTTAGGAACGGGGAATAGCTATGGCTACACCTTC CASSLGTGNSYGYTF
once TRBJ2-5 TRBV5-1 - TGCGCCAGCAGCTTAATGCAGGGGATGGAGGAGACCCAGTACTTC CASSLMQGMEETQYF
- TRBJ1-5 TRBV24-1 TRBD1 TGTGCCACCAGTAGGACAGGGAATAGCAATCAGCCCCAGCATTTT CATSRTGNSNQPQHF
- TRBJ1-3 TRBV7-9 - TGTGCCAGCAGCTTAGCGCAGGGGTCTGGAAACACCATATATTTT CASSLAQGSGNTIYF
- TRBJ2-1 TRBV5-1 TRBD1 TGCGCCAGCAGCCCCCAGGGGGCAGGATACAATGAGCAGTTCTTC CASSPQGAGYNEQFF
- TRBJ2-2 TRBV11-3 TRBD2 TGTGCCAGCAGCACAGGACTAGCGGCGAACACCGGGGAGCTGTTTTTT CASSTGLAANTGELFF